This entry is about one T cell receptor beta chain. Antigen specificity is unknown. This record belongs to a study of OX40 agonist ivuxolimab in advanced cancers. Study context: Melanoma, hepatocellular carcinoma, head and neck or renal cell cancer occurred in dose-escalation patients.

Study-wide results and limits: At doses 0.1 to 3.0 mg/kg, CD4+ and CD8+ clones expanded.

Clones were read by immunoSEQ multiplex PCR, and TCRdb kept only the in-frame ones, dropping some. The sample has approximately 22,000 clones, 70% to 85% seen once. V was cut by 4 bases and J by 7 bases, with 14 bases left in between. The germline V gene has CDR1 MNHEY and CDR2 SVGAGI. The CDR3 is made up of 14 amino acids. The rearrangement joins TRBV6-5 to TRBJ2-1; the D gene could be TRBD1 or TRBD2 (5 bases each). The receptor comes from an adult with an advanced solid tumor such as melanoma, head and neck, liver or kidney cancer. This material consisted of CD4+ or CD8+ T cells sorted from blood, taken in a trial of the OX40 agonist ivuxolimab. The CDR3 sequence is CASSWGGGWNEQFF. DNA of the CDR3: TGTGCCAGCAGTTGGGGTGGGGGATGGAATGAGCAGTTCTTC.